A selection of T cell receptor beta chains follows, all from one sample in a study of blood T cell repertoires in COVID-19. TCRdb keeps only in-frame clones here, not all; method: immunoSEQ multiplex PCR. The data show 45,000 to 50,000 clones, 88% seen once. Material for sequencing was peripheral blood. The receptor source for this set is a man aged 45 to 65 with active COVID-19. Both conserved end residues are part of each CDR3. The order of the fields is clone size, V gene, J gene, CDR3 protein. Clone size appears in some rows only: once, few, many, or a class for an expanded clone.

>NA|TRBV6-5|TRBJ1-2
CASSYRGQGSYGYTF
>NA|TRBV9|TRBJ1-5
CASSPEGGANQPQHF
>NA|TRBV28|TRBJ2-7
CASSGRDSPFSYEQYF
>NA|TRBV2|TRBJ1-2
CASSAGGTNYGYTF
>NA|TRBV27|TRBJ2-7
CASRRGRDTYEQYF
>NA|TRBV29-1|TRBJ1-2
CSVGMGTNYGYTF
>few|TRBV12-3/TRBV12-4|TRBJ2-5
CASILGTSETQYF
>NA|TRBV5-1|TRBJ2-7
CASSLTGAITYEQYF
>NA|TRBV18|TRBJ2-6
CASSRSGGANVLTF
>NA|TRBV7-3|TRBJ2-3
CASSLSASTDTQYF
>NA|TRBV19|TRBJ1-1
CASSRTVLNTEAFF
>NA|TRBV25-1|TRBJ2-4
CASRPFGEGVAKNIQYF
>NA|TRBV6-4|TRBJ2-7
CASIWVLAGGPYEQYF
>once|TRBV19|TRBJ2-3
CASSIAGLSARTQYF
>NA|TRBV5-8|TRBJ1-6
CASSLGQNNSPLHF
>medium-sized|TRBV28|TRBJ2-1
CASSWERDEQFF
>NA|TRBV4-2|TRBJ2-1
CASSPRLAGGGSYNEQFF
>NA|TRBV4-2|TRBJ2-1
CASSQFGQGNYNEQFF
>NA|TRBV5-1|TRBJ2-1
CASSLVVSGNEQFF
>NA|TRBV7-9|TRBJ1-3
CASSPAGLSSGNTIYF